What follows are 29 T cell receptor beta chains derived from one specimen sequenced in a study of molecular identifiers for immune sequencing clone quantification. TCRdb itself ran the PCR reads through MiXCR, one entry per CDR3 protein. The sample contains about 500,000 distinct CDR3 sequences, about 21% of which appear only once. The sequenced material came from naive CD8+ T cells from blood, with Jurkat cell RNA spiked in. Subset described: FACS-sorted CD8+CD4-CCR7+CD45RA+ naive T cells. The receptors originated from a human donor in good health. Some libraries in this study had Jurkat cell RNA spiked in.

This clonotype was recorded only once. This may stem from a read error, because a much larger clone lies one nucleotide away. The J gene is TRBJ2-1, the V gene TRBV6-2 or TRBV6-3, with no clear D. CDR3 length equals 13 residues. V was pared by 7 bases and J by 5 bases, with 12 bases between. The germline CDR1 and CDR2 sequences are MNHEY and SVGEGT. DNA for the CDR3: TGTGCCAGCACCCTTGGGTCCAACAATGAGCAGTTCTTC. This sequence encodes CASTLGSNNEQFF.

A few counts support this clonotype. V gene TRBV20-1 combines with J gene TRBJ2-3, with D tentatively TRBD2 (6 bases). Looked up from germline, CDR1 is DFQATT and CDR2 is SNEGSKA (reference sequence). Trimming removed 2 bases from V and 7 bases from J, with 25 bases in between. This CDR3 comprises 17 residues. The CDR3 DNA reads TGCAGTGCTAGATCCTCCCGGGAGCCCCTAAAATCGTATACGCAGTATTTT. Translated, it gives CSARSSREPLKSYTQYF.

V usage is TRBV4-1 and J usage is TRBJ2-1; the match to TRBD1 covers 9 bases. The CDR3 runs 13 residues. Trimming took 5 bases from V and 6 from J; bases not matched to a gene: 2. CDR1 and CDR2 (germline): MGHRA, YSYEKL. The CDR3 DNA reads TGCGCCAGCAGCTCGGGACAGGGCAATGAGCAGTTCTTC. This sequence encodes CASSSGQGNEQFF.

Remarks on this clonotype: A much larger clone differs by one base, so this may be a read error. The genes are TRBV20-1 and TRBJ1-5, with TRBD1 matching over 7 bases. This CDR3 has 15 residues. Germline lookup yields CDR1 DFQATT and CDR2 SNEGSKA (reference sequence). CDR3 coding DNA: TGCAGTGCCGTTCCCCGGGGACAGATCAATCGGCCCCAGCATTTT. Its translation: CSAVPRGQINRPQHF.

This clonotype was observed a handful of times. The chain links TRBV6-6 to TRBJ1-5, with 7 bases fitting TRBD1. V shed 8 bases, J shed 3 bases, and the junction held 10 bases outside the gene matches. The CDR3 is 15 residues long. Germline CDR1 reads MNHNY; CDR2 reads SVGAGI (reference sequence). Written as DNA, the CDR3 is TGTGCCAGCGGGGATTACACAGGGGACAATCAGCCCCAGCATTTT. Its translation: CASGDYTGDNQPQHF.

This clonotype was detected a few times. The chain joins TRBV6-2 or TRBV6-3 to TRBJ2-5, with 13 bases fitting TRBD2. The CDR3 extends over 16 amino acids. Trimming took 2 bases from V and 4 from J; bases not matched to a gene: 4. Germline CDR1 is MNHEY and CDR2 is SVGEGT. DNA of the CDR3: TGTGCCAGCAGTTACGCGGGACTAGCGGGAAGAGAGACCCAGTACTTC. Its protein is CASSYAGLAGRETQYF.

For this clonotype: This sequence may be a read error, since a much larger clone differs from it by one base. The chain is built from TRBV29-1 and TRBJ1-1; D may be TRBD1 (5 bases). Germline values: CDR1 SQVTM, CDR2 ANQGSEA. The CDR3 runs to 12 residues. Trimming shortened V by 8 bases and J by 0 bases, and 10 bases separated the two germline ends. CDR3 sequence (DNA): TGCAGCCCAAGACAGATGAACACTGAAGCTTTCTTT. It is translated as CSPRQMNTEAFF.

V usage is TRBV19 and J usage is TRBJ2-1; 13 nucleotides line up with TRBD2. V lost 5 bases to trimming and J lost 2 bases; unmatched junction nucleotides: 6. The CDR3 has 17 residues. CDR1 and CDR2 (germline): LNHDA, SQIVND (reference sequence). The CDR3 nucleotides read TGTGCCAGTAGTGTTGGACTAGCGGGAGACGCCTACAATGAGCAGTTCTTC. Translated: CASSVGLAGDAYNEQFF.

This clonotype was observed many times. V is TRBV20-1 and J is TRBJ2-3; tentatively, D is TRBD1 or TRBD2 (5 bases each). Trimming pared 3 bases from V and 1 base from J, leaving 8 bases between. Germline V gene lookup returns CDR1 DFQATT and CDR2 SNEGSKA (reference sequence). The CDR3 contains 13 residues. CDR3 bases: TGCAGTGCTAGGGGGGAAGGCACAGATACGCAGTATTTT. Translated, it gives CSARGEGTDTQYF.

This clonotype appeared a few times. The CDR3 nucleotides read TGTGCCAGCAGGGCATTAACGAGAGAGACCCAGTACTTC. Translating gives CASRALTRETQYF. This chain connects TRBV27 to TRBJ2-5, with D hard to call. This CDR3 is 13 amino acids long. Trimming removed 6 bases from V and 4 bases from J, with 12 bases in between. Germline-derived CDR1 and CDR2 are MNHEY and SMNVEV (reference sequence).

This clonotype was detected only once. Given a much more abundant clone one base away, this may be a read error. The genes are TRBV29-1 and TRBJ2-1; TRBD2 matches at 10 bases. Germline CDR1 SQVTM, CDR2 ANQGSEA. V lost 7 bases to trimming and J lost 8 bases; unmatched junction nucleotides: 11. The CDR3 is made up of 14 amino acids. The CDR3 DNA reads as TGCAGCGATATCGGCAGCGGGAGGGCCGATGAGCAGTTCTTC. Protein: CSDIGSGRADEQFF.

In this sample, this clonotype turned up many times. The V gene is TRBV5-6, the J gene TRBJ2-7; 7 bases line up with TRBD2. The CDR3 runs to 15 residues. Germline lookup yields CDR1 SGHDT and CDR2 YYEEEE. With 0 bases clipped from V and 2 bases from J, the junction kept 5 bases outside the gene matches. The CDR3 bases are TGTGCCAGCAGCTTGGTACTAGCGCCTACCTACGAGCAGTACTTC. Translated: CASSLVLAPTYEQYF.

Comments on this clonotype: Just one base apart from a much larger clone, this may be a read error. The chain is built from TRBV6-5 and TRBJ1-2; unclear D gene. The germline gives CDR1 MNHEY, CDR2 SVGAGI. The CDR3 runs to 15 residues. DNA of the CDR3: TGTGCCAGCACCCCACTCTCCACAGTCCAATATGGCTACGCCTTC. It translates to CASTPLSTVQYGYAF.

With regard to this clonotype: A junction end diverges from the germline sequence, so it may reflect a read error. The chain carries TRBV20-1 and TRBJ2-3, with D unclear. Germline CDR1 is DFQATT and CDR2 is SNEGSKA (reference sequence). This CDR3 region has 13 residues. CDR3 in DNA: TGCAGTGACCGGGTAGGGTACACTGATACGCAGTACTTT. Amino acids: CSDRVGYTDTQYF.

This clonotype was seen many times. The chain joins TRBV4-1 to TRBJ2-7; D is tentatively TRBD1 or TRBD2 (5 bases each). From germline, CDR1 is MGHRA and CDR2 YSYEKL. CDR3 size: 16 residues. Deletions cut 0 bases from V and 7 bases from J, with 19 bases between. CDR3 bases: TGCGCCAGCAGCCAAGATTTAATGGAGGTGGGGGTAGAGCAGTACTTC. Its translation is CASSQDLMEVGVEQYF.

This clonotype has more than one count but fewer than ten. The genes are TRBV20-1 and TRBJ2-7, with 8 bases identical to TRBD1. The CDR3 totals 15 residues. The germline V gene has CDR1 DFQATT and CDR2 SNEGSKA (reference sequence). Trimming cost V 1 base and J 3 bases; bases outside gene matches: 8. CDR3 nucleotide sequence: TGCAGTGCTAGAGTTTCGGGACAGGCCAACTACGAGCAGTACTTC. Its translation is CSARVSGQANYEQYF.

In its sample, this clonotype was seen a few times. The chain carries TRBV6-1 and TRBJ1-5; D gene unclear. V lost 0 bases and J 3 bases, leaving 12 bases between the germline ends. The CDR3 loop spans 16 amino acids. The germline CDR1 and CDR2 sequences are MNHNS and SASEGT. CDR3 sequence: CASSEARRYLNQPQHF. The CDR3 DNA follows: TGTGCCAGCAGTGAAGCGCGAAGATACCTCAATCAGCCCCAGCATTTT.

The gene calls are TRBV2 and TRBJ2-1, with 8 bases fitting TRBD1. This CDR3 region has 14 residues. The V gene end was trimmed by 8 bases and the J gene end by 10 bases; junction bases not matched to a gene: 13. Germline CDR1 and CDR2: SNHLY and FYNNEI. The CDR3 region has the DNA TGTGCCAGCCCCGCCCAGGGGGCGTTGGAGGAGCAGTTCTTC. This gives the protein CASPAQGALEEQFF.

This clonotype was counted ten times or more. V is TRBV7-6 and J is TRBJ2-2, with D tentatively TRBD2 (5 bases). The CDR3 totals 16 residues. The germline V and J ends were trimmed by 1 base and 4 bases, with 13 bases remaining between them. In germline, CDR1 is SGHVS, CDR2 FNYEAQ. CDR3 coding DNA: TGTGCCAGCAGCTTAGTGTTTATTGGGAGCACCGGGGAGCTGTTTTTT. Translating gives CASSLVFIGSTGELFF.

As concerns this clonotype: A much bigger clone sits one base away, suggesting this may be a read error. The rearrangement joins TRBV10-3 to TRBJ2-6, with D uncertain. CDR3 length: 16 residues. Germline V gene sequence: CDR1 ENHRY, CDR2 SYGVKD. The CDR3 spells CAIRSVLSSEANVLTF. For the CDR3, the DNA is TGTGCCATCCGGTCTGTTTTAAGCTCTGAGGCCAACGTCCTGACTTTC.

This clonotype has only a few counts. The chain combines TRBV7-8 with TRBJ2-1; the match to TRBD2 covers 11 bases. Germline assignment: CDR1 SGHVS and CDR2 FQNEAQ. The V gene end was trimmed by 4 bases and the J gene end by 4 bases; junction bases not matched to a gene: 3. The CDR3 is 15 residues long. The CDR3 sequence is CASSSTSGDYNEQFF. In nucleotides, the CDR3 is TGTGCCAGCAGCTCGACTAGCGGGGATTACAATGAGCAGTTCTTC. Variable domain in full (rest from reference TRBV7-8 and TRBJ2-1): GAGVSQSPRYKVAKRGQDVALRCDPISGHVSLFWYQQALGQGPEFLTYFQNEAQLDKSGLPSDRFFAERPEGSVSTLKIQRTQQEDSAVYLCASSSTSGDYNEQFFGPGTRLTVL.

This clonotype has ten or more counts. This chain joins TRBV7-2 and TRBJ2-7; D unresolved. V gave up 5 bases and J gave up 2 bases, with 10 bases separating them. The germline V gene has CDR1 SGHTA and CDR2 FQGNSA. CDR3 size: 13 residues. Here the CDR3 reads CASSPRAPYEQYF. In DNA form, the CDR3 reads TGTGCCAGCAGCCCCCGGGCCCCCTACGAGCAGTACTTC.

A remark on this clonotype: A much larger clone differs from this one at a single base, so this may be a read error. The J gene is TRBJ2-3, the V gene TRBV9; perhaps TRBD1 as D (7 bases). The CDR3 extends over 16 amino acids. Germline lookup yields CDR1 SGDLS and CDR2 YYNGEE. The CDR3 sequence is CASSVYQGGGTDRQYF. The CDR3 nucleotides are TGTGCCAGCAGCGTATACCAGGGCGGCGGGACAGATAGGCAGTATTTT.

This clonotype was observed a few times. J is TRBJ2-2 and V is TRBV2; D gene ambiguous. Trimming cost V 3 bases and J 3 bases, with 5 bases left between them. CDR1 and CDR2 (germline): SNHLY, FYNNEI. This CDR3 spans 13 amino acids. CDR3 bases: TGTGCCAGCAGTGATGCAGACACCGGGGAGCTGTTTTTT. This translates into CASSDADTGELFF.

In its sample, this clonotype was seen many times. The V call is TRBV5-4, the J call TRBJ2-4; TRBD2 agrees at 7 bases. This CDR3 is 13 amino acids long. With V trimmed by 4 bases and J by 7 bases, 5 bases remained unmatched. CDR1 SGHNT and CDR2 YYREEE come from the germline V gene (reference sequence). The CDR3 DNA follows: TGTGCCAGCAGCGATACTAGCGCGAACATTCAGTACTTC. This translates into CASSDTSANIQYF.

V gene TRBV20-1 combines with J gene TRBJ2-6; D is ambiguous. This CDR3 region has 18 residues. Germline V gene sequence: CDR1 DFQATT, CDR2 SNEGSKA (reference sequence). Trimming left V 0 bases short and J 0 bases short, with 15 bases between. The CDR3 loop is CSAREGVLIRSGANVLTF. For the CDR3, the DNA is TGCAGTGCTAGAGAGGGTGTCCTGATTCGCTCTGGGGCCAACGTCCTGACTTTC.

This clonotype has a count of ten or more. Written as DNA, the CDR3 is TGTGCCAGCAGCTCTTCTAGCGGGAGGCCCTCCTACGAGCAGTACTTC. This gives the protein CASSSSSGRPSYEQYF. The chain employs TRBV7-2 and TRBJ2-7, with 11 nucleotides matching TRBD2. The V gene end was trimmed by 4 bases and the J gene end by 0 bases; junction bases not matched to a gene: 5. This CDR3 comprises 16 residues. Germline V CDR1 and CDR2: SGHTA, FQGNSA.

This clonotype occurred many times. The genes are TRBV5-1 and TRBJ1-1, with D tentatively TRBD1 (5 bases). Germline V gene lookup returns CDR1 SGHRS and CDR2 YFSETQ. The CDR3 has 15 residues. Trimming removed 1 base from V and 4 bases from J, with 14 bases in between. The DNA for the CDR3 is TGCGCCAGCAGCTTGAATTTTAATGGGGCCACTGAAGCTTTCTTT. Protein sequence: CASSLNFNGATEAFF.

This clonotype was seen ten or more times. The chain carries TRBV27 and TRBJ2-3; D not certain. The V gene lost 3 bases and the J gene lost 1 base, with 14 bases spanning the gap. The length of the CDR3 is 16 residues. Germline-derived CDR1 and CDR2 are MNHEY and SMNVEV (reference sequence). The CDR3 spells CASSLVLVQGTDTQYF. The CDR3 nucleotides read TGTGCCAGCAGTTTGGTGTTGGTCCAGGGCACAGATACGCAGTATTTT.